This T cell receptor (beta chain) was sequenced in a study of beta chain features in type 1 diabetes. Findings and caveats of the study: The study found that naive, central memory and Treg TCRB repertoires appeared more similar in patients than in healthy donors. Patients with type 1 diabetes showed fewer VDJ junction insertions and more deletions. The study found moderately but significantly shorter TCRB CDR3s in all four CD4+ subsets of Type 1 diabetes patients. Any HLA effect on TCRB rearrangement was left unresolved by small sub-analyses.

A word on this clone: Its target is unknown.

By way of CD45RO/CCR7/CD25/CD127/CD95/CD27, the CD4+ regulatory, stem cell-like memory, central memory and naive cells were sorted. Looked up from germline, CDR1 is MNHEY and CDR2 is SVGAGI. The CDR3 sequence is 14 residues long. Trimming cost V 5 bases and J 7 bases; bases outside gene matches: 7. Sequencing targeted expressed TCRB transcripts, as all isolated RNA had been reverse transcribed. Assay used: immunoSEQ multiplex PCR; TCRdb lists only in-frame clones, some missing. Of hundreds of thousands of clones in the sample, over 12% were seen once. The J gene is TRBJ2-2, the V gene TRBV6-5, with 7 bases identical to TRBD1. This TCR came from a man between 18 and 35 years old with type 1 diabetes. Sequenced input: naive CD4+ T cells from blood. The CDR3 region is CASSSIQGHGELFF. CDR3 nucleotides: TGTGCCAGCAGTAGTATACAGGGGCACGGGGAGCTGTTTTTT.